Below are 18 T cell receptor beta chains sequenced from a single sample in a study of shared clonotypes between healthy human individuals. The data were produced by immunoSEQ multiplex PCR, yet TCRdb's version contains in-frame clones alone and is incomplete. The sample consists of 550,000 to 850,000 clones, roughly 70% of them appearing once. The sample was memory CD4+ T cells sorted from blood. Subset noted: CD45RA-negative fraction. The receptors shown here come from a woman in her thirties in good health.

V is TRBV29-1 and J is TRBJ2-7, with 8 bases identical to TRBD2. Germline V gives CDR1 SQVTM, CDR2 ANQGSEA. Trimming took 3 bases from V and 4 from J; bases not matched to a gene: 11. The CDR3 length is 15 residues. CDR3 nucleotides: TGCAGCGTTGAGGTTGCTAGCGGGCCCATTTACGAGCAGTACTTC. This encodes CSVEVASGPIYEQYF.

V gene TRBV7-3 combines with J gene TRBJ2-1; the D gene is possibly TRBD2 (6 bases). The CDR3 runs to 16 residues. Germline CDR1 SGHTA, CDR2 FQGTGA. Deletions cut 5 bases from V and 3 bases from J, with 17 bases between. The CDR3 bases are TGTGCCAGCAGCCCCCAGCCCGCGGGATTCTACAATGAGCAGTTCTTC. As protein: CASSPQPAGFYNEQFF.

The chain carries TRBV2 and TRBJ2-7, with D tentatively TRBD2 (6 bases). Trimming shortened V by 2 bases and J by 5 bases, and 13 bases separated the two germline ends. The germline CDR1 and CDR2 sequences are SNHLY and FYNNEI. The CDR3 consists of 14 residues. Here the CDR3 reads CASSERRVGNEQYF. CDR3 nucleotides: TGTGCCAGCAGTGAAAGGAGGGTCGGCAACGAGCAGTACTTC.

The chain's CDR3 is CASKMDRVLAPLHF. As DNA, the CDR3 is TGTGCCAGCAAAATGGACAGGGTTCTAGCACCCCTCCACTTT. The chain uses TRBV28 and TRBJ1-6; 8 nucleotides match TRBD1. Per germline, CDR1 MDHEN and CDR2 SYDVKM. V was clipped by 7 bases and J by 11 bases; unmatched bases: 10. The CDR3 is 14 residues long.

This chain links TRBV6-5 with TRBJ2-3; D unresolved. Deletions cut 6 bases from V and 5 bases from J, with 6 bases between. There are 11 residues in the CDR3. Per germline, CDR1 MNHEY and CDR2 SVGAGI. CDR3 sequence (DNA): TGTGCCAGCAGGCATAGAGATACGCAGTATTTT. It specifies CASRHRDTQYF.

V and J are TRBV5-1 and TRBJ2-2, with D possibly matching TRBD2 (5 bases). V lost 6 bases and J 5 bases, leaving 11 bases between the germline ends. Germline V lookup: CDR1 SGHRS, CDR2 YFSETQ. CDR3 length equals 13 residues. CDR3 protein: CASNEEDTGELFF. For the CDR3, the DNA is TGCGCCAGCAATGAGGAGGATACCGGGGAGCTGTTTTTT.

This chain joins TRBV2 and TRBJ2-7; 9 bases align to TRBD2. This CDR3 is 15 amino acids long. J gave up 6 bases and V 7 bases, and 13 bases lay outside the gene matches. Germline V gene lookup returns CDR1 SNHLY and CDR2 FYNNEI. The CDR3 coding sequence is TGTGCCAGCAAAGGGAGGCCTAGCGGGATCCCCGAGCAGTACTTC. It is translated as CASKGRPSGIPEQYF.

CDR3 in amino acids: CASSPPFRDRGAGANVLTF. CDR3 coding DNA: TGTGCCAGCAGCCCCCCATTCCGGGACAGGGGGGCAGGGGCCAACGTCCTGACTTTC. The gene calls are TRBV4-2 and TRBJ2-6; 11 bases agree with TRBD1. Germline V gene lookup returns CDR1 LGHNA and CDR2 YNFKEQ. CDR3 size: 19 residues. V lost 4 bases, J lost 4 bases, and 12 bases stayed unmatched.

This chain uses TRBV2 with TRBJ2-1, with 10 nucleotides matching TRBD1. CDR1 is SNHLY, CDR2 FYNNEI, per germline. After removal of 7 bases from V and 6 bases from J, the junction contained 6 bases not matched to a gene. The CDR3 length is 14 residues. In nucleotides, the CDR3 is TGTGCCAGCAAAAGGGACAGGGGCTTCAATGAGCAGTTCTTC. Residues: CASKRDRGFNEQFF.

The chain links TRBV7-8 to TRBJ2-5; 9 nucleotides align to TRBD1. This CDR3 is 13 amino acids long. Germline V gene sequence: CDR1 SGHVS, CDR2 FQNEAQ. J lost 5 bases, V lost 6 bases, and 4 bases had no gene match. DNA of the CDR3: TGTGCCAGCAGTACCGACAGGGGGGAGACCCAGTACTTC. This encodes CASSTDRGETQYF.

Only a few counts were recorded for this clone. The rearrangement links TRBV18 to TRBJ2-3; possible D gene TRBD2, 6 bases. Germline V lookup: CDR1 KGHSH, CDR2 LQKENI. The V gene lost 3 bases and the J gene lost 6 bases, with 16 bases spanning the gap. The CDR3 loop spans 15 amino acids. CDR3 sequence reads: CASSPLPGGTDTQYF. The DNA for the CDR3 is TGTGCCAGCTCACCTCTACCAGGCGGGACTGATACGCAGTATTTT.

This chain joins TRBV11-1 and TRBJ2-7, with 9 bases aligning to TRBD2. The ends lost 3 bases at V and 4 bases at J; junction bases unmatched: 13. The V gene's germline CDR1 is SGHAT and CDR2 FQDESV (reference sequence). This CDR3 region has 17 residues. CDR3: CASSFTSGSANEYEQYF. The CDR3 DNA reads as TGTGCCAGCAGCTTCACTAGCGGGTCAGCAAACGAATACGAGCAGTACTTC. The variable domain in full, with the rest retrieved from reference TRBV11-1 and TRBJ2-7, is EAEVAQSPRYKITEKSQAVAFWCDPISGHATLYWYRQILGQGPELLVQFQDESVVDDSQLPKDRFSAERLKGVDSTLKIQPAELGDSAMYLCASSFTSGSANEYEQYFGPGTRLTVT.

On this clone: The sample contains more than one DNA sequence encoding this CDR3. V gene TRBV6-4 combines with J gene TRBJ2-3; 7 nucleotides align to TRBD2. This CDR3 contains 15 residues. V lost 0 bases and J lost 0; bases outside the gene matches: 0. CDR1 MRHNA and CDR2 SNTAGT come from the germline V gene. CDR3 sequence: CASSDSAGSTDTQYF. CDR3 bases: TGTGCCAGCAGTGACTCAGCGGGAAGCACAGATACGCAGTATTTT.

This clone has a count of ten or more. V and J are TRBV7-3 and TRBJ2-7, with D possibly called TRBD1 or TRBD2 (5 bases each). CDR3 size: 14 residues. Germline V gives CDR1 SGHTA, CDR2 FQGTGA. V was shortened by 2 bases and J by 4 bases, with 12 bases between the two germline ends. DNA of the CDR3: TGTGCCAGCAGCTTACTCGAGGGACCATACGAGCAGTACTTC. The encoded protein is CASSLLEGPYEQYF. The full variable domain, rest sourced from reference TRBV7-3 and TRBJ2-7, is GAGVSQTPSNKVTEKGKYVELRCDPISGHTALYWYRQSLGQGPEFLIYFQGTGAADDSGLPNDRFFAVRPEGSVSTLKIQRTERGDSAVYLCASSLLEGPYEQYFGPGTRLTVT.

The CDR3 here is CASSQAGTGNQETQYF. The CDR3 region has the DNA TGTGCCAGCAGTCAGGCGGGGACAGGGAACCAAGAGACCCAGTACTTC. The chain recombines TRBV6-6 with TRBJ2-5; 9 nucleotides line up with TRBD1. The CDR3 spans 16 residues. Germline assignment: CDR1 MNHNY and CDR2 SVGAGI (reference sequence). V was pared by 5 bases and J by 0 bases, with 7 bases of the junction left unmatched.

J is TRBJ2-1 and V is TRBV5-4; 8 bases are shared with TRBD1. Unmatched junction bases numbered 5, after V lost 0 bases and J lost 6 bases. From germline, CDR1 is SGHNT and CDR2 YYREEE (reference sequence). The CDR3 has 15 residues. CDR3 bases: TGTGCCAGCAGCTTGGACAGGGGGAACGGCAATGAGCAGTTCTTC. Its protein product is CASSLDRGNGNEQFF.

This sequence joins TRBV6-5 and TRBJ1-3, with a possible D match to TRBD1 (5 bases). The CDR3 is 16 amino acids. Between the trimmed V and J ends, which lost 2 bases and 2 bases, there was a span of 13 bases. The germline V gene has CDR1 MNHEY and CDR2 SVGAGI. CDR3 in DNA: TGTGCCAGCAGTTACACCGGGACGGCAGCTGGAAACACCATATATTTT. This gives the protein CASSYTGTAAGNTIYF.

V usage is TRBV7-9 and J usage is TRBJ2-7; 8 bases agree with TRBD1. The V and J ends lost 5 bases and 0 bases, in that order; junction bases with no gene match: 6. The CDR3 has 15 residues. Germline V gene data show CDR1 as SEHNR and CDR2 as FQNEAQ (reference sequence). The CDR3 nucleotides are TGTGCCAGCAGCAAAGGACAGGGCAGCTCCTACGAGCAGTACTTC. Translation gives CASSKGQGSSYEQYF.